Presented here are 11 T cell receptor beta chains from one specimen sequenced in a study of blood T cell repertoires in COVID-19. Here immunoSEQ multiplex PCR was the method, and the copy in TCRdb shows in-frame clones only, minus some. The sample holds approximately 66,000 clones, roughly 70% seen once. Source material: peripheral blood. These receptors were obtained from a man in his 60s with acute or convalescent COVID-19.

J is TRBJ2-1 and V is TRBV21-1; the table's D gene call, TRBD2, was not cross checked with the DNA. TRBV21-1 is shown as a pseudogene. This CDR3 has 16 residues. The CDR3 DNA reads TGTGCCAGCAGCAAAGGCAGGAGGACGGTAGACAATGAGCAGTTCTTC. Translated, it gives CASSKGRRTVDNEQFF.

V usage is TRBV18 and J usage is TRBJ2-7; 11 bases agree with TRBD2. The CDR3 totals 15 residues. The V gene end was trimmed by 6 bases and the J gene end by 0 bases; junction bases not matched to a gene: 4. The germline V gene encodes CDR1 KGHSH and CDR2 LQKENI. CDR3 bases: TGTGCCAGCTCCCCTACTAGCGGGAGCTCCTACGAGCAGTACTTC. Its translation: CASSPTSGSSYEQYF. Variable domain in full (rest from reference TRBV18 and TRBJ2-7): NAGVMQNPRHLVRRRGQEARLRCSPMKGHSHVYWYRQLPEEGLKFMVYLQKENIIDESGMPKERFSAEFPKEGPSILRIQQVVRGDSAAYFCASSPTSGSSYEQYFGPGTRLTVT.

This chain connects TRBV19 to TRBJ2-2, with 13 bases aligning to TRBD2. CDR3 length: 16 residues. Trimming cost V 2 bases and J 6 bases; bases outside gene matches: 3. The V gene's germline CDR1 is LNHDA and CDR2 SQIVND (reference sequence). The CDR3 region is CASSIRTSGSPGELFF. CDR3 nucleotides: TGTGCCAGTAGTATAAGGACTAGCGGGAGCCCCGGGGAGCTGTTTTTT.

The V call is TRBV28, the J call TRBJ2-7; 9 bases map to TRBD2. The CDR3 loop spans 12 amino acids. Germline V gene data show CDR1 as MDHEN and CDR2 as SYDVKM. With V trimmed by 6 bases and J by 7 bases, 4 bases remained unmatched. The CDR3 sequence: CASSLAGLEQYF. CDR3 bases: TGTGCCAGCAGCCTAGCGGGGTTAGAGCAGTACTTC.

This rearrangement joins TRBV18 to TRBJ2-5, with 7 nucleotides matching TRBD1. From germline, CDR1 is KGHSH and CDR2 LQKENI. The CDR3 spans 15 residues. Unmatched junction bases numbered 11, after V lost 3 bases and J lost 7 bases. The CDR3 spells CASSPERDSPGTQYF. CDR3 DNA: TGTGCCAGCTCACCTGAGAGGGACAGCCCGGGGACCCAGTACTTC.

The chain is built from TRBV7-9 and TRBJ2-3, with 7 bases identical to TRBD2. The V gene end was trimmed by 1 base and the J gene end by 5 bases; junction bases not matched to a gene: 9. This CDR3 is built from 16 residues. Germline V gene lookup returns CDR1 SEHNR and CDR2 FQNEAQ (reference sequence). The CDR3 nucleotides are TGTGCCAGCAGCTTAGGGGCAGCGGGATTCGTAGATACGCAGTATTTT. Translating gives CASSLGAAGFVDTQYF.

The genes are TRBV11-2 and TRBJ2-1, with D unclear. Germline CDR1 reads SGHAT; CDR2 reads FQNNGV. The germline V and J ends were trimmed by 1 base and 15 bases, with 16 bases remaining between them. The CDR3 consists of 13 residues. CDR3 protein: CASSLALGQAAFF. CDR3 DNA sequence: TGTGCCAGCAGCTTAGCGCTTGGGCAAGCTGCGTTCTTC.

The chain employs TRBV5-6 and TRBJ2-3; possible D gene TRBD2, 5 bases. This CDR3 contains 14 residues. CDR1 is SGHDT and CDR2 is YYEEEE in the germline V gene. V was clipped by 2 bases and J by 4 bases, with 11 bases between them. CDR3 sequence (DNA): TGTGCCAGCAGCTTTACGGGGATTGCAGATACGCAGTATTTT. Residues: CASSFTGIADTQYF.

CDR3 sequence reads: CASSPRAGGMYGYTF. The CDR3 bases are TGTGCCAGCTCACCTCGGGCAGGGGGCATGTATGGCTACACCTTC. The rearrangement links TRBV18 to TRBJ1-2, with 8 bases identical to TRBD1. Per the germline V gene, CDR1 is KGHSH and CDR2 is LQKENI. Trimming removed 3 bases from V and 5 bases from J; junction bases left unmatched: 8. This CDR3 contains 15 residues.

V and J are TRBV2 and TRBJ2-3; no clear D gene. Germline-derived CDR1 and CDR2 are SNHLY and FYNNEI. V gave up 8 bases and J gave up 1 base, with 13 bases separating them. The CDR3 is 14 residues long. The CDR3 is CASQLGTRTDTQYF. DNA of the CDR3: TGTGCCAGCCAGCTAGGAACCCGCACAGATACGCAGTATTTT.

This chain connects TRBV30 to TRBJ2-3, with 7 positions matching TRBD1. CDR1 and CDR2 (germline): GTSNPN, SVGIG (reference sequence). Trimming at V came to 5 bases and at J to 6 bases, leaving 14 bases not matched to a gene. This CDR3 comprises 15 residues. CDR3 residues: CAWLTLNRGDDTQYF. CDR3 bases: TGTGCCTGGCTCACCCTGAACAGGGGTGACGATACGCAGTATTTT.